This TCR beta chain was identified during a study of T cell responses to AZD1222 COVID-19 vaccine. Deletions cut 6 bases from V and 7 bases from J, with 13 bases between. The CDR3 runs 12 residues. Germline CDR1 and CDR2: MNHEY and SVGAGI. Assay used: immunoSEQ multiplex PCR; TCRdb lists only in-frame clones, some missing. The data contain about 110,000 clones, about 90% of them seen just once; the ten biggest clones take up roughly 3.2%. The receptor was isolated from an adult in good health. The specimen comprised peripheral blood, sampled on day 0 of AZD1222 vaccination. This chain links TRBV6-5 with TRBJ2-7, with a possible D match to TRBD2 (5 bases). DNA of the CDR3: TGTGCCAGCAGGGGAATGACGGGGGAGCAGTACTTC. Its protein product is CASRGMTGEQYF.